The clone carrying this TCR beta chain occurred once. What it binds is not known. This specimen belongs to a study of T cell responses to AZD1222 COVID-19 vaccine. Findings and caveats of the study: Females outnumbered males among donors, who were mostly white British; clonal diversity was possibly underestimated. Nearly half of spike-specific TCRs reportedly target variant regions that are unmutated in the B.1.351 and B.1.1.7 variants. Seropositivity was recorded at baseline in only a handful of AZD1222 recipients.

Losses at the gene ends were 4 bases for V and 3 bases for J; bases not matched to a gene: 4. Per the germline V gene, CDR1 is KGHDR and CDR2 is SFDVKD. The CDR3 covers 16 residues. Sequencing used immunoSEQ multiplex PCR; TCRdb keeps in-frame clones, though not all of them. The table lists roughly 140,000 clones, around nine tenths of them singletons. The source is an adult in good health. J is TRBJ2-5 and V is TRBV24-1; 13 positions agree with TRBD2. The sequencing here drew on peripheral blood, taken on day 0 of AZD1222 vaccination. CDR3 coding DNA: TGTGCCACCAGTGACCAAGGACTAGCGGGGGAAGAGACCCAGTACTTC. Encoded protein: CATSDQGLAGEETQYF.